This T cell receptor beta chain comes out of a study of cytomegalovirus exposure and HLA in healthy donors. The study's findings and limits: Researchers reported that three CMV-associated chains were confirmed in vitro as CMV antigen-specific.

Primers: 60 Vbeta forward and 13 Jbeta reverse. The table came from immunoSEQ multiplex PCR; TCRdb's copy has only in-frame clones and leaves some out. The repertoire table contains approximately 70,000 clones. Remarks on this clone: Its antigen is still unknown.

The CDR3 runs 14 residues. V was trimmed by 4 bases and J by 5 bases, leaving 15 bases between them. Germline lookup yields CDR1 SGHRS and CDR2 YFSETQ. This chain uses TRBV5-1 with TRBJ1-2; no reliable D call. The sequenced material came from PBMCs. The TCR comes from a woman younger than 45 in good health and CMV-seronegative. CDR3 DNA sequence: TGCGCCAGCAGCCCCGCCGGGGATTCTTATGGCTACACCTTC. It specifies CASSPAGDSYGYTF.